This entry features one T cell receptor beta chain sequence. The method was immunoSEQ multiplex PCR; TCRdb's version includes in-frame clones alone and lacks a portion of them. Altogether 200,000 to 250,000 clones are present, about 86% being singletons, with the ten largest covering roughly 4%. This entry is derived from a study of blood T cell repertoires in COVID-19. This CDR3 is 15 amino acids long. Germline V CDR1 and CDR2: LGHNA, YNFKEQ. Trimming at V came to 4 bases and at J to 7 bases, leaving 10 bases not matched to a gene. The TCR was taken from a woman in her twenties or thirties who had been exposed to COVID-19. V is TRBV4-2 and J is TRBJ2-1; 7 bases fit TRBD2. The sequenced sample was PBMCs or T cells enriched from blood (not recorded which). The CDR3 sequence is CASSPEVGLRNEQFF. In DNA, the CDR3 is TGTGCCAGCAGCCCAGAGGTGGGACTAAGAAATGAGCAGTTCTTC.